The entry that follows covers one TCR beta chain sequence. V shed 7 bases and J 5 bases; nucleotides not matched to a gene: 7. In germline, CDR1 is LNHDA, CDR2 SQIVND (reference sequence). The CDR3 covers 15 residues. As for treatment: 15 Gy SBRT to primary tumor, nephrectomy 4 weeks later. Clear cell pathology was present in this patient's renal cell carcinoma. The data stem from a study of radiation and T cells in renal cell carcinoma. Produced via immunoSEQ multiplex PCR; TCRdb's table is partial and in-frame only. The sample has roughly 14,000 clones; roughly 64% are singletons. The chain carries TRBV19 and TRBJ2-1; TRBD2 agrees at 11 bases. The sample in question was tumor tissue, obtained from a patient whose treatment included radiotherapy and nephrectomy. The receptor comes from a woman aged 70-85 years with renal cell carcinoma. The CDR3 nucleotides read TGTGCCAGTATAGCGGGAGGGCCTCTCCACAATGAGCAGTTCTTC. This translates into CASIAGGPLHNEQFF.